The subject of this entry is one TCR beta chain. The antigen is not known. This sample was included in a study of cytomegalovirus exposure and HLA in healthy donors. Regarding the study as a whole: The authors later found TCR association rates varying by HLA locus, with DRB1 most and HLA-C fewest.

Trimming left V 1 base short and J 1 base short, with 11 bases between. This CDR3 spans 15 amino acids. The germline V gene has CDR1 SGHDT and CDR2 YYEEEE. The PCR contained 60 Vbeta and 13 Jbeta primers. This table comes from immunoSEQ multiplex PCR, and its TCRdb copy is limited to in-frame clones, with some not included. Found here are roughly 170,000 clones, 84% of them singletons; the top ten hold around 0.93%. Sequenced input: PBMCs. This chain links TRBV5-6 with TRBJ1-1; D remains unclear. The TCR sequence derives from a man aged 30 to 45 in good health and CMV-seronegative. CDR3 loop: CASSLNGEPNTEAFF. The DNA of the CDR3 is TGTGCCAGCAGCTTGAACGGGGAACCGAACACTGAAGCTTTCTTT.